This T cell receptor beta chain is drawn from a study of blood T cells in healthy people across ages. Then a second PCR, running about 6 to 12 cycles, was carried out with a sample-barcoded 5' primer and a J-beta primer mix. One entry per CDR3 protein results from TCRdb running MiXCR on the 5' RACE reads. Of 1 million to 1.2 million distinct CDR3 sequences listed, around two fifths were seen once; the top ten hold roughly 14%. V was trimmed by 0 bases and J by 11 bases, leaving 9 bases between them. The CDR3 consists of 12 residues. CDR1 is LGHDT, CDR2 YNNKEL, per germline (reference sequence). The rearrangement joins TRBV3-1 to TRBJ2-3; D is undetermined. The source is a man aged 18-30 years in good health. Input material: blood. The DNA for the CDR3 is TGTGCCAGCAGCCAAGACCCTACCTTGCAGTATTTT. Translating gives CASSQDPTLQYF.